This T cell receptor beta chain was sequenced in a study of shared clonotypes between healthy human individuals. CDR1 is MDHEN and CDR2 is SYDVKM in the germline V gene. J was trimmed by 0 bases and V by 7 bases; bases with no gene match: 5. The CDR3 runs to 15 residues. Broader study findings: Sampling involved blood alone; tissue repertoires likely differ. Naive CD4 clonotypes overlapped across a handful of donors at roughly 5.1%.

The donors were all Caucasian adults (living in Nashville, Tennessee). Authors' analysis steps: Junction-only sequences without quality scores came from ImmunoSEQ, so filtering differed. Method: immunoSEQ multiplex PCR; TCRdb's copy keeps in-frame clones and lacks some. The DNA was the basis for D and trimming; V, J and clone size are from that table. The table records roughly 650,000 clones, 97% of them present only once. About this clone itself: The antigen is not known.

The chain couples TRBV28 to TRBJ1-1; 10 nucleotides line up with TRBD1. The receptor was isolated from a woman aged 25 to 39 in good health. Source material: naive CD4+ T cells sorted from blood. Subset here: CD45RA+ positively selected. The CDR3 DNA reads as TGTGCCAGCACCCACGGGACAGGGGTGAACACTGAAGCTTTCTTT. Protein: CASTHGTGVNTEAFF. Using reference TRBV28 and TRBJ1-1 for the parts outside the CDR3, the full variable domain is DVKVTQSSRYLVKRTGEKVFLECVQDMDHENMFWYRQDPGLGLRLIYFSYDVKMKEKGDIPEGYSVSREKKERFSLILESASTNQTSMYLCASTHGTGVNTEAFFGQGTRLTVV.